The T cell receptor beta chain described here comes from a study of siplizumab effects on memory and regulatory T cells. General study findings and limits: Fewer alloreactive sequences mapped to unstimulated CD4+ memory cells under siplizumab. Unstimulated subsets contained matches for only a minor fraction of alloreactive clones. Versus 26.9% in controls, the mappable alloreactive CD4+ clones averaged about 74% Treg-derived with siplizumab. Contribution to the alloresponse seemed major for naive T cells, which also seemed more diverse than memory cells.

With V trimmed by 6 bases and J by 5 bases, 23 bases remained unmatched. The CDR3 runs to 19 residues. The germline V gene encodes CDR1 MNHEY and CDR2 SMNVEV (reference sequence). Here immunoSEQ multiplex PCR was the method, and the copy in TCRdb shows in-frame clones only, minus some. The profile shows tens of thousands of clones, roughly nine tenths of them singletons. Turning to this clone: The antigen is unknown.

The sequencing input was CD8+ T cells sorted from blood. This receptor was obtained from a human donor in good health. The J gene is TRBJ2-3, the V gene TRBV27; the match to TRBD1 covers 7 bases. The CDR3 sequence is CASSLDRDSSNPPRDTQYF. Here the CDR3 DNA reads TGTGCCAGCAGCCTGGATCGGGACAGCTCCAACCCGCCGAGAGATACGCAGTATTTT.